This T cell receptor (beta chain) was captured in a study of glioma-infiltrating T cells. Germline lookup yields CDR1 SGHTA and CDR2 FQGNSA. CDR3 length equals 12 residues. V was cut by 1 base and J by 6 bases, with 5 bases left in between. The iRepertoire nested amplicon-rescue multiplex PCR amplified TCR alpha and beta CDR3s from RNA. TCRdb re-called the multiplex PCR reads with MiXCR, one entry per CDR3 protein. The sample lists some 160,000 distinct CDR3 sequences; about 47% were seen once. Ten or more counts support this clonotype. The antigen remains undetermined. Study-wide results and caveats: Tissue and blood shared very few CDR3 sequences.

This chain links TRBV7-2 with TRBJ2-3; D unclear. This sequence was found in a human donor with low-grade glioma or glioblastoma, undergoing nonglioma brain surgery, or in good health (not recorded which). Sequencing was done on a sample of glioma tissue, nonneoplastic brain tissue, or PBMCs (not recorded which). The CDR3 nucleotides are TGTGCCAGCAGCTTAGATGTGGATACGCAGTATTTT. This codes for CASSLDVDTQYF.